These T cell receptor beta chains were read from a single sample in a study of cytomegalovirus exposure and HLA in healthy donors. Assay used: immunoSEQ multiplex PCR; TCRdb lists only in-frame clones, some missing. The sample consists of roughly 160,000 clones, roughly 84% of them appearing once. What was sequenced was PBMCs. The receptors here all came from a boy younger than 10 in good health and CMV-seronegative. Both conserved end residues are part of each CDR3. Each record gives: CDR3 length, D gene, V gene, J gene, clone size, CDR3 protein, CDR3 DNA. A D gene is named only where the DNA matches it firmly. Only part of the rows carry a size: once, few, many, or a class if the clone is expanded.

>16|TRBD2|TRBV6-1|TRBJ2-1|.
CASSENSGSSYNEQFF
TGTGCCAGCAGTGAAAATAGCGGGAGCTCCTACAATGAGCAGTTCTTC
>12|.|TRBV5-4|TRBJ1-4|.
CASSQGGEKLFF
TGTGCCAGCAGCCAGGGCGGCGAAAAACTGTTTTTT
>12|.|TRBV30|TRBJ1-1|.
CAWDRTNTEAFF
TGTGCCTGGGACAGGACGAACACTGAAGCTTTCTTT
>15|TRBD1|TRBV28|TRBJ2-7|.
CASSPGQVSSYEQYF
TGTGCCAGCAGTCCCGGACAGGTTTCCTCCTACGAGCAGTACTTC
>15|TRBD1|TRBV28|TRBJ2-4|.
CASRTGTGAKNIQYF
TGTGCCAGCAGAACCGGGACAGGAGCCAAAAACATTCAGTACTTC
>13|.|TRBV5-6|TRBJ2-3|.
CASSLRGTDTQYF
TGTGCCAGCAGCTTGAGAGGGACAGATACGCAGTATTTT
>14|TRBD2|TRBV9|TRBJ2-5|.
CASSPSGRAGEQYF
TGTGCCAGCAGCCCTAGCGGGAGGGCGGGGGAGCAGTACTTC
>16|TRBD2|TRBV30|TRBJ2-7|.
CAWSGTRTSPRYEQYF
TGTGCCTGGAGTGGAACCCGGACTAGCCCCCGCTACGAGCAGTACTTC
>16|.|TRBV6-5|TRBJ1-2|.
CASSYSLPGPFYGYTF
TGTGCCAGCAGTTACTCGCTCCCAGGGCCGTTCTATGGCTACACCTTC
>13|.|TRBV19|TRBJ1-2|.
CASSIPGNYGYTF
TGTGCCAGTAGTATACCAGGGAACTATGGCTACACCTTC
>13|.|TRBV2|TRBJ1-1|.
CASSEEQGSEAFF
TGTGCCAGCAGTGAAGAGCAGGGGTCTGAAGCTTTCTTT
>15|TRBD1|TRBV19|TRBJ2-1|.
CASSATRDRGNEQFF
TGTGCCAGTAGTGCGACCCGGGACAGGGGAAATGAGCAGTTCTTC
>11|.|TRBV6-5|TRBJ1-1|.
CASSYPPSVTF
TGTGCCAGCAGCTACCCCCCCTCAGTAACATTT
>14|.|TRBV19|TRBJ1-5|once
CASITADGNQPQHF
TGTGCCAGTATAACGGCGGATGGCAATCAGCCCCAGCATTTT
>15|.|TRBV18|TRBJ1-5|.
CASSPGRGGNQPQHF
TGTGCCAGCTCACCGGGCAGGGGTGGTAATCAGCCCCAGCATTTT
>13|.|TRBV10-1|TRBJ2-7|.
CASSSGGPDEQYF
TGCGCCAGCAGTTCTGGAGGGCCCGACGAGCAGTACTTC
>15|TRBD2|TRBV7-9|TRBJ2-3|.
CASSLAAGGTDTQYF
TGTGCCAGCAGCTTAGCGGCGGGAGGAACAGATACGCAGTATTTT
>18|TRBD2|TRBV27|TRBJ2-2|.
CASSPWTSGRINTGELFF
TGTGCCAGCAGTCCCTGGACTAGCGGGAGGATTAACACCGGGGAGCTGTTTTTT
>13|.|TRBV7-2|TRBJ1-2|.
CASSLGPGEGYTF
TGTGCCAGCAGCTTAGGTCCAGGGGAAGGCTACACCTTC
>17|TRBD1|TRBV18|TRBJ2-6|.
CASSWGQANSGANVLTF
TGTGCCAGCTCATGGGGACAGGCCAACTCTGGGGCCAACGTCCTGACTTTC
>15|.|TRBV15|TRBJ1-5|once
CATSLTTTSHQPQHF
TGTGCCACCAGTCTGACGACAACATCTCATCAGCCCCAGCATTTT
>15|.|TRBV4-1|TRBJ2-1|.
CASSPPGSSYNEQFF
TGCGCCAGCAGCCCCCCCGGGAGCTCCTACAATGAGCAGTTCTTC
>12|TRBD1|TRBV6-6|TRBJ1-1|few
CASSKDRTEAFF
TGTGCCAGCAGTAAGGACAGGACTGAAGCTTTCTTT
>16|.|TRBV18|TRBJ2-1|.
CASSQEVAGTYNEQFF
TGTGCCAGCTCGCAAGAGGTGGCAGGGACCTACAATGAGCAGTTCTTC
>16|TRBD1|TRBV18|TRBJ1-5|.
CASSPRDRGQDQPQHF
TGTGCCAGCTCACCTCGCGACAGGGGGCAGGATCAGCCCCAGCATTTT
>15|.|TRBV5-4|TRBJ1-4|.
CASSLDGQRNEKLFF
TGTGCCAGCAGCTTGGACGGACAGCGTAATGAAAAACTGTTTTTT
>15|TRBD2|TRBV7-8|TRBJ2-4|.
CASSFEGLAENIQYF
TGTGCCAGCAGCTTCGAGGGACTAGCGGAAAACATTCAGTACTTC
>14|TRBD1|TRBV2|TRBJ1-1|.
CASSTTGVRTEAFF
TGTGCCAGCAGTACTACAGGGGTCAGAACTGAAGCTTTCTTT
>12|.|TRBV9|TRBJ1-4|.
CASSEGDEKLFF
TGTGCCAGCAGCGAGGGGGATGAAAAACTGTTTTTT
>17|.|TRBV28|TRBJ1-5|.
CASSPSWEGGVNQPQHF
TGTGCCAGCAGCCCCTCCTGGGAGGGGGGAGTTAATCAGCCCCAGCATTTT
>14|.|TRBV28|TRBJ2-3|.
CASRKNGVIDTQYF
TGTGCCAGCAGGAAAAATGGAGTCATAGATACGCAGTATTTT
>14|TRBD2|TRBV9|TRBJ2-1|few
CASSVDGGRNEQFF
TGTGCCAGCAGCGTAGATGGCGGGAGAAATGAGCAGTTCTTC
>13|.|TRBV18|TRBJ2-7|.
CASSPGTPYEQYF
TGTGCCAGCTCACCCGGGACACCCTACGAGCAGTACTTC
>14|TRBD2|TRBV6-1|TRBJ2-7|.
CASSGLAGLYEQYF
TGTGCCAGCAGTGGACTAGCGGGACTCTACGAGCAGTACTTC
>11|TRBD2|TRBV5-1|TRBJ2-1|.
CASSPGGEQFF
TGCGCCAGCAGCCCGGGGGGGGAGCAGTTCTTC
>17|TRBD2|TRBV27|TRBJ2-5|.
CASSLSGGLAMGETQYF
TGTGCCAGCAGTTTATCGGGCGGACTAGCGATGGGAGAGACCCAGTACTTC
>19|TRBD2|TRBV9|TRBJ2-5|.
CASSDGTSGRAVYPETQYF
TGTGCCAGCAGCGATGGGACTAGCGGGAGGGCCGTGTACCCAGAGACCCAGTACTTC
>15|.|TRBV5-1|TRBJ2-2|.
CASSFEGANTGELFF
TGCGCCAGCAGCTTCGAGGGGGCGAACACCGGGGAGCTGTTTTTT
>14|TRBD1|TRBV6-5|TRBJ2-7|.
CASSYRTGWNEQYF
TGTGCCAGCAGCTACCGGACAGGGTGGAACGAGCAGTACTTC
>12|.|TRBV6-1|TRBJ2-7|.
CASKLGLYEQYF
TGTGCCAGCAAGCTAGGCTTGTACGAGCAGTACTTC
>13|TRBD1|TRBV27|TRBJ1-1|.
CASRPYGQGSAFF
TGTGCCAGCAGACCCTATGGACAGGGTTCGGCTTTCTTT
>14|TRBD1|TRBV7-8|TRBJ2-7|.
CASSSRDREYEQYF
TGTGCCAGCAGCTCCCGGGACAGGGAATACGAGCAGTACTTC
>14|TRBD2|TRBV18|TRBJ2-1|.
CASSGGSGRNEQFF
TGTGCCAGCTCGGGCGGTAGCGGGAGGAATGAGCAGTTCTTC
>16|TRBD1|TRBV19|TRBJ1-5|.
CASSIWGQYSNQPQHF
TGTGCCAGTAGTATATGGGGACAGTATAGCAATCAGCCCCAGCATTTT
>16|.|TRBV4-1|TRBJ1-2|once
CASSQPRAGANYGYTF
TGCGCCAGCAGCCAACCCCGTGCGGGTGCTAACTATGGCTACACCTTC
>17|TRBD1|TRBV19|TRBJ1-5|.
CASSIAGGKGSNQPQHF
TGTGCCAGTAGTATAGCAGGGGGTAAGGGCAGCAATCAGCCCCAGCATTTT
>12|.|TRBV7-2|TRBJ1-1|.
CASSLSSTEAFF
TGTGCCAGCAGCTTAAGTAGCACTGAAGCTTTCTTT
>12|TRBD1|TRBV11-2|TRBJ1-1|.
CASSLATGRAFF
TGTGCCAGCAGCTTAGCGACAGGGCGAGCTTTCTTT
>14|TRBD2|TRBV19|TRBJ2-5|.
CASSRIAGVETQYF
TGTGCCAGTAGTCGTATAGCGGGAGTAGAGACCCAGTACTTC
>15|.|TRBV25-1|TRBJ2-2|.
CASSDPQTGTGELFF
TGTGCCAGCAGTGACCCTCAAACAGGCACCGGGGAGCTGTTTTTT
>14|TRBD1|TRBV6-5|TRBJ2-3|once
CASRRTGATDTQYF
TGTGCCAGCAGGAGGACAGGGGCCACAGATACGCAGTATTTT
>17|TRBD2|TRBV2|TRBJ2-7|.
CASSYPQTSGPSYEQYF
TGTGCCAGCAGTTACCCACAGACTAGCGGACCCTCCTACGAGCAGTACTTC
>14|.|TRBV19|TRBJ1-1|.
CASSIQRADTEAFF
TGTGCCAGTAGTATACAGAGGGCCGACACTGAAGCTTTCTTT
>13|TRBD2|TRBV12-5|TRBJ2-5|.
CASGPREGWNQYF
TGTGCTAGTGGTCCGAGGGAGGGGTGGAACCAGTACTTC